The 12 T cell receptor beta chains listed next were all sequenced from one sample in a study of STAT5B mutations in CD4+ large granular lymphocyte leukemia. This table comes from immunoSEQ multiplex PCR, and its TCRdb copy is limited to in-frame clones, with some not included. The table shows over 25,000 clones, with roughly 84% occurring only once. Sequenced: CD4+ T cells from blood buffy coats. The receptors originated from a human donor in good health.

This clone was counted a few times. The rearrangement joins TRBV27 to TRBJ1-2, with a weak D call TRBD1 (6 bases). The CDR3 length is 14 residues. The germline CDR1 and CDR2 sequences are MNHEY and SMNVEV (reference sequence). The ends were cut back, 3 bases at V and 2 bases at J, with 10 bases in the middle. The DNA for the CDR3 is TGTGCCAGCAGTTTCAACAGGGTCAACTATGGCTACACCTTC. It encodes CASSFNRVNYGYTF.

This chain joins TRBV27 and TRBJ2-3, with 8 bases identical to TRBD2. The germline V gene encodes CDR1 MNHEY and CDR2 SMNVEV (reference sequence). The CDR3 runs to 16 residues. With 6 bases clipped from V and 2 bases from J, the junction kept 10 bases outside the gene matches. Here the CDR3 reads CASRFAGGSYTDTQYF. The CDR3 nucleotides read TGTGCCAGCAGATTTGCGGGGGGCAGCTACACAGATACGCAGTATTTT.

The V and J genes are TRBV6-1 and TRBJ1-1; D uncertain. Germline V gives CDR1 MNHNS, CDR2 SASEGT. Trimming cost V 4 bases and J 2 bases, with 14 bases left between them. The CDR3 runs 15 residues. The CDR3 coding sequence is TGTGCCAGCAGTGGGACCCCCGGAAGAAACACTGAAGCTTTCTTT. Its translation is CASSGTPGRNTEAFF.

The chain links TRBV5-4 to TRBJ2-2; D is unresolved. Germline V CDR1 and CDR2: SGHNT, YYREEE (reference sequence). V lost 3 bases to trimming and J lost 2 bases, with 14 bases between them. CDR3 length: 16 residues. The CDR3 DNA sequence: TGTGCCAGCAGCTCCGCGGCAGAGAGAAACACCGGGGAGCTGTTTTTT. Translated: CASSSAAERNTGELFF.

This chain links TRBV18 with TRBJ1-1; D is uncertain. CDR3 length: 14 residues. Germline loops: CDR1 KGHSH, CDR2 LQKENI. Trimming left V 3 bases short and J 4 bases short, with 12 bases between. The CDR3 DNA sequence: TGTGCCAGCTCACCGGATACAGCTAGCACTGAAGCTTTCTTT. It translates to CASSPDTASTEAFF. The full variable domain, its missing parts supplied by reference TRBV18 and TRBJ1-1, is NAGVMQNPRHLVRRRGQEARLRCSPMKGHSHVYWYRQLPEEGLKFMVYLQKENIIDESGMPKERFSAEFPKEGPSILRIQQVVRGDSAAYFCASSPDTASTEAFFGQGTRLTVV.

The chain has TRBV5-4 and TRBJ1-1; no definite D call. The V and J ends lost 0 bases and 0 bases respectively, with 12 bases between them. CDR3 length: 16 residues. CDR1 is SGHNT and CDR2 is YYREEE in the germline V gene (reference sequence). Written as DNA, the CDR3 is TGTGCCAGCAGCTTGGGAGGGAGCAGGATGAACACTGAAGCTTTCTTT. Residues: CASSLGGSRMNTEAFF.

This chain joins TRBV5-1 and TRBJ2-1; 8 bases fit TRBD2. CDR1 is SGHRS, CDR2 YFSETQ, per germline. After removal of 2 bases from V and 7 bases from J, the junction contained 8 bases not matched to a gene. CDR3 size: 15 residues. The CDR3 coding sequence is TGCGCCAGCAGCTTTAGCGGGGACAAAGGGAATGAGCAGTTCTTC. Translating it yields CASSFSGDKGNEQFF.

The chain uses TRBV7-8 and TRBJ2-1, with D maybe TRBD2 (6 bases). This CDR3 is built from 15 residues. Germline lookup yields CDR1 SGHVS and CDR2 FQNEAQ. V lost 1 base and J lost 1, with 8 bases in between. CDR3 DNA sequence: TGTGCCAGCAGCTTAGTCCGGGGGTCCTACAATGAGCAGTTCTTC. This encodes CASSLVRGSYNEQFF.

The chain joins TRBV5-1 to TRBJ2-1; D may be TRBD2 (6 bases). Per the germline V gene, CDR1 is SGHRS and CDR2 is YFSETQ. The CDR3 has 14 amino acids. Between the trimmed V and J ends, which lost 4 bases and 5 bases, there was a span of 13 bases. CDR3 in amino acids: CASSLGDWHNEQFF. CDR3 bases: TGCGCCAGCAGCCTAGGGGACTGGCACAATGAGCAGTTCTTC.

The gene calls are TRBV19 and TRBJ1-2; D might be TRBD1 (5 bases). Germline CDR1 reads LNHDA; CDR2 reads SQIVND (reference sequence). With 5 bases removed from V and 2 bases from J, the gap between germline ends came to 9 bases. CDR3 size: 13 residues. The CDR3 spells CASSPRENYGYTF. CDR3 nucleotides: TGTGCCAGTAGTCCCAGGGAGAACTATGGCTACACCTTC.

V and J are TRBV7-2 and TRBJ1-1; 7 bases map to TRBD1. J lost 5 bases, V lost 6 bases, and 6 bases had no gene match. The germline V gene encodes CDR1 SGHTA and CDR2 FQGNSA. The CDR3 loop spans 13 amino acids. For the CDR3, the DNA is TGTGCCAGCAGTTCATACAGGGGAACTGAAGCTTTCTTT. Its translation is CASSSYRGTEAFF.

The chain carries TRBV9 and TRBJ1-2; 7 bases align to TRBD1. The J segment lost 8 bases and the V segment lost 5 bases, leaving 18 bases of the junction unmatched. Looked up from germline, CDR1 is SGDLS and CDR2 is YYNGEE. The CDR3 covers 16 residues. The CDR3 region is CASRGEGTAPIPGYTF. The CDR3 DNA reads TGTGCCAGCAGAGGGGAGGGGACAGCCCCCATTCCGGGCTACACCTTC.